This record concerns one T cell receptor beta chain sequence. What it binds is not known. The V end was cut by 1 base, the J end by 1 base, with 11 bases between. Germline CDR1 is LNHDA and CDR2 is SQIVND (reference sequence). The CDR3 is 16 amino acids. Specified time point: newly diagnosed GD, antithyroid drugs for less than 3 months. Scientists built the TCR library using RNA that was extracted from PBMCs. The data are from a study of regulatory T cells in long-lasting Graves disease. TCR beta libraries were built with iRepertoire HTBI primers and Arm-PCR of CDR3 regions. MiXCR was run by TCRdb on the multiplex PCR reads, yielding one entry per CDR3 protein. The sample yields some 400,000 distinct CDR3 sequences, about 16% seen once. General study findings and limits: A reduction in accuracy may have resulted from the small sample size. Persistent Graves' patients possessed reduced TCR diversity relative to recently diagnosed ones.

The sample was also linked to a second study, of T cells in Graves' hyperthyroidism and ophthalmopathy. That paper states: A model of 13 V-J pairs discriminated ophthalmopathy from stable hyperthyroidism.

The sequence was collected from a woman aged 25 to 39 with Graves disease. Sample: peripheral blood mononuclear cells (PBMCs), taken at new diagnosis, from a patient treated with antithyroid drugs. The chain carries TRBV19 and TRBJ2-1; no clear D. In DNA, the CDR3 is TGTGCCAGTAGTATAGGAACGGACCTTTCCTACAATGAGCAGTTCTTC. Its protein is CASSIGTDLSYNEQFF.